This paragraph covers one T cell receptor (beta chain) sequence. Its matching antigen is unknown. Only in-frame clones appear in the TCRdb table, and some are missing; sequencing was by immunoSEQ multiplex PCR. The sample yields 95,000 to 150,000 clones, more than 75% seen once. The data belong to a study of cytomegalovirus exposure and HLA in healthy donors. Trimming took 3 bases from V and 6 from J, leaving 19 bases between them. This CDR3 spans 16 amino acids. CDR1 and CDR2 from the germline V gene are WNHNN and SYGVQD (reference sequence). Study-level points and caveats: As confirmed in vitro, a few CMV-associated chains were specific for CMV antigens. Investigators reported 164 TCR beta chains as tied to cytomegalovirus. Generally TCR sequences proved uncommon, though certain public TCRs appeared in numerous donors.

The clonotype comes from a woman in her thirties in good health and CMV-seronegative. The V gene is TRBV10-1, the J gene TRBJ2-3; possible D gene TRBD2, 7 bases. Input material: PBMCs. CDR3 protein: CASSEGLGGGADTQYF. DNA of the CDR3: TGCGCCAGCAGTGAAGGGCTCGGCGGGGGCGCGGATACGCAGTATTTT.